This T cell receptor (beta chain) was captured by sequencing in a study of blood T cell repertoires in COVID-19. Study-wide background: From T cells, B-cell-depleted T cells, or PBMCs came the material, which was cDNA or gDNA.

Methods used by the authors: Amplified reference gene primers provided the basis for estimating nucleated cell counts. The protocol was immunoSEQ multiplex PCR, while the TCRdb copy is restricted to in-frame clones and leaves out a portion. For V, J and clone size, that table is used; D and trimming come from the DNA. The sample consists of some 88,000 clones, 75% to 90% of them appearing once. Germline V gene lookup returns CDR1 SGHTA and CDR2 FQGNSA. The CDR3 extends over 17 amino acids. V shed 6 bases, J shed 4 bases, and the junction held 12 bases outside the gene matches. Sequenced: peripheral blood. V gene TRBV7-2 combines with J gene TRBJ2-2, with 9 bases fitting TRBD1. This clonotype was sampled from a man between 60 and 70 years old with acute or convalescent COVID-19. The CDR3 nucleotides read TGTGCCAGCAGTCCGGGACAGGGTTCGTCCTTCACCGGGGAGCTGTTTTTT. The encoded protein is CASSPGQGSSFTGELFF.